These 32 T cell receptor beta chains came from one sample sequenced in a study of cytomegalovirus exposure and HLA in healthy donors. PCR primers comprised 60 Vbeta and 13 Jbeta primers. The method was immunoSEQ multiplex PCR; TCRdb's version includes in-frame clones alone and lacks a portion of them. The specimen's table records some 130,000 clones. Sequenced input: PBMCs. The receptors stem from a woman aged 40 to 50 in good health and CMV-seropositive.

The chain employs TRBV29-1 and TRBJ2-1; TRBD1 matches 10 bases. The CDR3 is made up of 12 amino acids. The V and J ends lost 5 bases and 7 bases, in that order; junction bases with no gene match: 2. The germline V gene encodes CDR1 SQVTM and CDR2 ANQGSEA. In DNA form, the CDR3 reads TGCAGCGTTCGGACAGGGGGGAATGAGCAGTTCTTC. This translates into CSVRTGGNEQFF.

The V gene is TRBV19, the J gene TRBJ1-6; 8 bases match TRBD1. The CDR3 is 17 amino acids. With V trimmed by 4 bases and J by 5 bases, 10 bases remained unmatched. Per germline, CDR1 LNHDA and CDR2 SQIVND (reference sequence). This CDR3 is CASSRPPTGVNNSPLHF. DNA of the CDR3: TGTGCCAGTAGTAGACCCCCGACAGGGGTTAATAATTCACCCCTCCACTTT.

The chain combines TRBV28 with TRBJ2-7; 7 positions agree with TRBD2. With 0 bases clipped from V and 4 bases from J, the junction kept 6 bases outside the gene matches. The germline V gene has CDR1 MDHEN and CDR2 SYDVKM. This CDR3 has 15 residues. The CDR3 sequence: CASSLWAGDRYEQYF. The CDR3 DNA is TGTGCCAGCAGTTTATGGGCGGGAGATCGGTACGAGCAGTACTTC.

This chain links TRBV5-4 with TRBJ2-3; the D is unclear. Germline CDR1 is SGHNT and CDR2 is YYREEE (reference sequence). The CDR3 extends over 13 amino acids. Trimming cost V 5 bases and J 2 bases, with 9 bases left between them. The CDR3 bases are TGTGCCAGCAGTCCCTCTACCACAGATACGCAGTATTTT. The encoded protein is CASSPSTTDTQYF.

The CDR3 reads CSVAEQGPNGGQFF. CDR3 nucleotides: TGCAGCGTTGCTGAACAGGGGCCTAATGGGGGCCAGTTCTTC. The chain uses TRBV29-1 and TRBJ2-1; 7 nucleotides match TRBD1. The CDR3 runs 14 residues. Germline lookup yields CDR1 SQVTM and CDR2 ANQGSEA. V lost 4 bases, J lost 13 bases, and 16 bases stayed unmatched.

Worth noting for this clone: The identical CDR3 is also encoded by other nucleotide sequences in the sample. The chain joins TRBV19 to TRBJ2-7; D is perhaps TRBD1 (6 bases). V was shortened by 7 bases and J by 5 bases, with 18 bases between the two germline ends. Germline assignment: CDR1 LNHDA and CDR2 SQIVND (reference sequence). The length of the CDR3 is 14 residues. CDR3 DNA sequence: TGTGCCAGTAAAGCCGCCGGGACACTACACGAGCAGTACTTC. This sequence encodes CASKAAGTLHEQYF.

The chain combines TRBV29-1 with TRBJ1-2; 8 bases fit TRBD1. V was pared by 4 bases and J by 0 bases, with 1 base of the junction left unmatched. The CDR3 has 13 amino acids. Germline CDR1 reads SQVTM; CDR2 reads ANQGSEA. The CDR3 region has the DNA TGCAGCGTTGCAGGGGGCCCTAACTATGGCTACACCTTC. Translation gives CSVAGGPNYGYTF.

V gene TRBV7-2 combines with J gene TRBJ2-7; TRBD2 might be the D (6 bases). Germline CDR1 and CDR2: SGHTA and FQGNSA. The CDR3 covers 12 residues. Trimming took 5 bases from V and 7 from J, leaving 12 bases between them. In nucleotides, the CDR3 is TGTGCCAGCAGCGGGAGGTTTGGTGAGCAGTACTTC. This sequence encodes CASSGRFGEQYF.

This chain uses TRBV19 with TRBJ2-3, with D hard to call. CDR1 is LNHDA, CDR2 SQIVND, per germline (reference sequence). Trimming took 7 bases from V and 2 from J, leaving 13 bases between them. The CDR3 has 14 residues. CDR3 coding DNA: TGTGCCAGTAAAACGCCAGGCCTCACAGATACGCAGTATTTT. It encodes CASKTPGLTDTQYF.

The rearrangement links TRBV7-9 to TRBJ2-3; D is undetermined. The CDR3 has 14 residues. V was trimmed by 2 bases and J by 4 bases, leaving 10 bases between them. CDR1 and CDR2 (germline): SEHNR, FQNEAQ (reference sequence). The CDR3 reads CASSLPTLADTQYF. CDR3 nucleotide sequence: TGTGCCAGCAGCTTACCCACTCTTGCAGATACGCAGTATTTT.

Notes on this clone: As the CDR3 is not closed by the conserved phenylalanine or tryptophan, this likely results from a read error. This chain joins TRBV29-1 and TRBJ2-7, with 9 bases that match TRBD1. V lost 4 bases, J lost 6 bases, and 7 bases stayed unmatched. The CDR3 contains 13 residues. In germline, CDR1 is SQVTM, CDR2 ANQGSEA. CDR3 amino acids: CSVVKGQGSEQYL. In DNA form, the CDR3 reads TGCAGCGTTGTGAAAGGACAGGGGAGCGAGCAGTACCTC.

V and J are TRBV13 and TRBJ2-3; 11 positions agree with TRBD2. The germline V gene encodes CDR1 PRHDT and CDR2 FYEKMQ (reference sequence). J was trimmed by 5 bases and V by 5 bases; bases with no gene match: 6. CDR3 length: 15 residues. CDR3 coding DNA: TGTGCCAGCAGCCTACTAGCGGGAGAACGAGATACGCAGTATTTT. Amino acid sequence: CASSLLAGERDTQYF.

J is TRBJ1-2 and V is TRBV7-2; weak D call: TRBD1 (6 bases). The V gene's germline CDR1 is SGHTA and CDR2 FQGNSA. This CDR3 is built from 14 residues. V was cut by 1 base and J by 8 bases, with 14 bases left in between. The CDR3 is CASSLDGGPYGYTF. CDR3 coding DNA: TGTGCCAGCAGCTTAGATGGGGGCCCGTACGGCTACACCTTC.

The V call is TRBV19, the J call TRBJ2-5, with TRBD2 as a possible D gene (7 bases). Trimming removed 3 bases at V and 4 bases at J, with 24 bases between. This CDR3 has 18 residues. Germline V CDR1 and CDR2: LNHDA, SQIVND (reference sequence). The CDR3 loop is CASSMLFGVKGGAETQYF. CDR3 nucleotides: TGTGCCAGTAGTATGTTGTTCGGGGTGAAAGGGGGGGCAGAGACCCAGTACTTC.

The genes are TRBV29-1 and TRBJ1-1, with 7 bases fitting TRBD1. The V and J ends lost 5 bases and 4 bases, in that order; junction bases with no gene match: 7. CDR1 and CDR2 (germline): SQVTM, ANQGSEA. The CDR3 spans 13 residues. CDR3 in DNA: TGCAGCGTTAAGGCAGGGGGGAGCACTGAAGCTTTCTTT. Its translation is CSVKAGGSTEAFF.

This chain uses TRBV25-1 with TRBJ1-1; maybe TRBD1 (5 bases). Trimming removed 2 bases at V and 1 base at J, with 17 bases between. Per germline, CDR1 MGHDK and CDR2 SYGVNS. The CDR3 spans 17 residues. CDR3: CASSERIPCDRNTEAFF. DNA of the CDR3: TGTGCCAGCAGTGAAAGGATCCCCTGCGACAGGAACACTGAAGCTTTCTTT. The whole variable domain, remainder taken from reference TRBV25-1 and TRBJ1-1, is EADIYQTPRYLVIGTGKKITLECSQTMGHDKMYWYQQDPGMELHLIHYSYGVNSTEKGDLSSESTVSRIRTEHFPLTLESARPSHTSQYLCASSERIPCDRNTEAFFGQGTRLTVV.

The V and J genes are TRBV5-8 and TRBJ2-5; 10 bases match TRBD2. V lost 4 bases, J lost 3 bases, and 9 bases stayed unmatched. Germline lookup yields CDR1 SGHTS and CDR2 YDEGEE. The CDR3 totals 16 residues. The CDR3 spells CASSKGLAIMKETQYF. The CDR3 bases are TGTGCCAGCAGCAAGGGACTAGCGATAATGAAAGAGACCCAGTACTTC.

The rearrangement joins TRBV11-2 to TRBJ2-4, with 7 positions matching TRBD2. This CDR3 has 15 residues. After removal of 0 bases from V and 6 bases from J, the junction contained 5 bases not matched to a gene. CDR1 and CDR2 from the germline V gene are SGHAT and FQNNGV. CDR3 residues: CASSLDRAGANIQYF. The CDR3 coding sequence is TGTGCCAGCAGCTTAGATCGTGCGGGAGCAAACATTCAGTACTTC.

The genes are TRBV5-6 and TRBJ2-6; tentatively, D is TRBD1 (5 bases). The CDR3 spans 16 residues. The germline V gene encodes CDR1 SGHDT and CDR2 YYEEEE. The V gene lost 1 base and the J gene lost 1 base, with 9 bases spanning the gap. Here the CDR3 reads CASSLLQGSGANVLTF. CDR3 coding DNA: TGTGCCAGCAGCTTGCTTCAGGGATCTGGGGCCAACGTCCTGACTTTC.

The genes are TRBV29-1 and TRBJ2-1; perhaps TRBD1 as D (5 bases). The V gene's germline CDR1 is SQVTM and CDR2 ANQGSEA. The V end lost 7 bases, the J end lost 0 bases, and 10 bases lay between the germline ends. The CDR3 is 13 amino acids. CDR3: CSADSLSYNEQFF. The CDR3 DNA sequence: TGCAGCGCCGACAGTCTCTCCTACAATGAGCAGTTCTTC.

The chain combines TRBV25-1 with TRBJ2-3; 8 bases map to TRBD2. Germline V gene data show CDR1 as MGHDK and CDR2 as SYGVNS. The J segment lost 3 bases and the V segment lost 2 bases, leaving 7 bases of the junction unmatched. There are 16 residues in the CDR3. CDR3 sequence reads: CASSEALAVKTDTQYF. CDR3 in DNA: TGTGCCAGCAGTGAAGCACTAGCGGTTAAAACAGATACGCAGTATTTT.

The chain couples TRBV28 to TRBJ1-1, with D perhaps matching TRBD1 (5 bases). The CDR3 covers 12 residues. CDR1 is MDHEN and CDR2 is SYDVKM in the germline V gene. V dropped 11 bases and J dropped 0 bases, with 10 bases sitting between them. In nucleotides, the CDR3 is TGTGCCTGGGGGGGAATGAACACTGAAGCTTTCTTT. The encoded protein is CAWGGMNTEAFF.

The rearrangement links TRBV27 to TRBJ2-2, with D unresolved. This CDR3 has 15 amino acids. CDR1 MNHEY and CDR2 SMNVEV come from the germline V gene (reference sequence). The ends were cut back, 0 bases at V and 2 bases at J, with 7 bases in the middle. The CDR3 sequence is CASSLSSPNTGELFF. The CDR3 coding sequence is TGTGCCAGCAGTTTATCGTCCCCTAACACCGGGGAGCTGTTTTTT.

This chain uses TRBV6-1 with TRBJ1-1, with D hard to call. Germline V gene sequence: CDR1 MNHNS, CDR2 SASEGT. Trimming stripped 8 bases from V and 2 bases from J, with 12 bases between. The CDR3 loop spans 13 amino acids. As DNA, the CDR3 is TGTGCCAGCCCCGAGCGGATTAACACTGAAGCTTTCTTT. Translated, it gives CASPERINTEAFF.

The chain combines TRBV7-6 with TRBJ2-1; D gene ambiguous. Germline assignment: CDR1 SGHVS and CDR2 FNYEAQ. This CDR3 region has 12 residues. Trimming shortened V by 3 bases and J by 5 bases, and 5 bases separated the two germline ends. The CDR3 sequence is CASSFTHNEQFF. The DNA of the CDR3 is TGTGCCAGCAGCTTCACACACAATGAGCAGTTCTTC.

V is TRBV2 and J is TRBJ1-1; D uncertain. The CDR3 contains 12 residues. Per germline, CDR1 SNHLY and CDR2 FYNNEI. V lost 6 bases and J 8 bases, leaving 13 bases between the germline ends. The CDR3 DNA sequence: TGTGCCAGCAGGCCCCTTTCGGAGGAAGCTTTCTTT. Its translation: CASRPLSEEAFF.

This rearrangement joins TRBV5-4 to TRBJ2-3; 9 positions match TRBD2. This CDR3 is 15 amino acids long. Trimming removed 4 bases from V and 2 bases from J; junction bases left unmatched: 5. The germline V gene encodes CDR1 SGHNT and CDR2 YYREEE (reference sequence). The chain's CDR3 is CASSGRLAATDTQYF. CDR3 coding DNA: TGTGCCAGCAGCGGGAGACTAGCGGCCACAGATACGCAGTATTTT.

This chain connects TRBV19 to TRBJ2-2; possible D gene TRBD1, 6 bases. Trimming pared 4 bases from V and 5 bases from J, leaving 11 bases between. This CDR3 has 14 residues. Germline lookup yields CDR1 LNHDA and CDR2 SQIVND (reference sequence). The chain's CDR3 is CASSSRGETGELFF. The CDR3 DNA follows: TGTGCCAGTAGTAGCAGGGGTGAAACCGGGGAGCTGTTTTTT. Full variable domain (rest looked up from reference TRBV19 and TRBJ2-2): DGGITQSPKYLFRKEGQNVTLSCEQNLNHDAMYWYRQDPGQGLRLIYYSQIVNDFQKGDIAEGYSVSREKKESFPLTVTSAQKNPTAFYLCASSSRGETGELFFGEGSRLTVL.

The genes are TRBV7-8 and TRBJ1-1; D unclear. Trimming took off 6 bases at V and 1 base at J, with 12 bases between the two ends. CDR1 SGHVS and CDR2 FQNEAQ come from the germline V gene. The CDR3 totals 14 residues. CDR3 nucleotides: TGTGCCAGCAGATACACTCAGGAGAACACTGAAGCTTTCTTT. Translating gives CASRYTQENTEAFF.

The rearrangement links TRBV28 to TRBJ1-1; perhaps TRBD1 as D (5 bases). In germline, CDR1 is MDHEN, CDR2 SYDVKM. The CDR3 length is 15 residues. Trimming took off 5 bases at V and 0 bases at J, with 13 bases between the two ends. The CDR3 DNA is TGTGCCAGCAGTCTCAGGGTCCCCCTGAACACTGAAGCTTTCTTT. Protein product: CASSLRVPLNTEAFF.

The V and J genes are TRBV7-2 and TRBJ1-1, with a tentative D call TRBD1 (5 bases). Deletions cut 2 bases from V and 6 bases from J, with 10 bases between. Germline CDR1 SGHTA, CDR2 FQGNSA. This CDR3 has 13 residues. Here the CDR3 reads CASSLQGFAEAFF. The CDR3 DNA reads TGTGCCAGCAGCTTACAGGGATTCGCTGAAGCTTTCTTT.

The V and J genes are TRBV11-2 and TRBJ2-1, with 10 bases lining up with TRBD1. Germline V gene lookup returns CDR1 SGHAT and CDR2 FQNNGV. V shed 4 bases and J 5 bases; nucleotides not matched to a gene: 5. This CDR3 has 15 amino acids. The CDR3, as DNA: TGTGCCAGCAGCTCGGGACAGGGGCCCCACAATGAGCAGTTCTTC. It is translated as CASSSGQGPHNEQFF.